The clone carrying this T cell receptor beta chain was counted many times. What it binds is not known. Noted time point: patch test 1, 2 weeks after DPC sensitization. Treatment indicated: therapeutic diphenylcyclopropenone sensitization with weekly scalp DPC. Unfractionated whole blood was the source of the extracted total RNA. These data belong to a study of human T cells and chemical hapten exposure. Study summary: 2% DPC was applied to approximately 2 cm by approximately 2 cm of upper inner arm skin for sensitization. Study-wide findings and caveats: Because all patients had alopecia, their immune responses might differ from healthy ones. Expanded TCRs created a significantly greater count of big CDR3 similarity clusters than controls did. The number of TCRs over 1 in 1000 frequency stayed unchanged after DPC.

This CDR3 contains 13 residues. Germline V gene sequence: CDR1 KGHDR, CDR2 SFDVKD. V lost 4 bases and J lost 6, with 12 bases in between. TCRdb re-called the RACE reads through MiXCR, storing one row per CDR3 protein. The data contain 40,000 to 50,000 distinct CDR3 sequences, 4% of them seen just once; the ten biggest clones take up roughly 24%. Sequences were derived from whole blood, sampled in connection with sensitization to the hapten diphenylcyclopropenone (DPC). The genes are TRBV24-1 and TRBJ2-7; a weak D match, TRBD1 (6 bases). The sequence was collected from a man aged 45-65 years with alopecia areata. Some clones in this sample may be carry-over from other donors' samples. The CDR3 DNA reads as TGTGCCACCAGTGACCCCGACAGGTCCGAGCAGTACTTC. The encoded protein is CATSDPDRSEQYF.